A selection of T cell receptor beta chains follows, all from one sample in a study of shared clonotypes between healthy human individuals. TCRdb keeps only in-frame clones here, not all; method: immunoSEQ multiplex PCR. The table lists about 1.5 million clones, 95% to 99% of them singletons. The sample consisted of naive CD4+ T cells sorted from blood. Every receptor here comes from a man younger than 45 in good health. CDR3s include the opening cysteine and the closing phenylalanine or tryptophan. Fields, in order: clone size, V gene, D gene, J gene, CDR3 protein, CDR3 DNA. D genes are given only for firm matches. Rows give clone size only sometimes, using once, few, many, or a class for an expanded clone.

-	TRBV7-8	-	TRBJ2-7	CASSLTDSAYEQYF	TGTGCCAGCAGCTTGACGGACAGCGCCTACGAGCAGTACTTC
-	TRBV6-5	TRBD1	TRBJ1-2	CASSLGTGNLYGYTF	TGTGCCAGCAGTCTCGGGACAGGCAACCTCTATGGCTACACCTTC
once	TRBV6-5	-	TRBJ2-1	CASRPPNFQGQFF	TGTGCCAGCAGACCACCAAACTTTCAGGGGCAGTTCTTC
-	TRBV4-3	TRBD2	TRBJ2-1	CASSRHRLAGRPSSYNEQFF	TGCGCCAGCAGCCGACATCGACTAGCGGGACGACCAAGCTCCTACAATGAGCAGTTCTTC
-	TRBV2	-	TRBJ2-1	CASSEILYNEQFF	TGTGCCAGCAGTGAAATTCTTTACAATGAGCAGTTCTTC
-	TRBV15	TRBD1	TRBJ1-5	CATSRGQGTQPQHF	TGTGCCACCAGCAGAGGACAGGGTACTCAGCCCCAGCATTTT
-	TRBV5-6	-	TRBJ1-5	CASSGRVPLDFEPQHF	TGTGCCAGCAGCGGCAGGGTGCCCCTTGATTTTGAGCCCCAGCATTTT
-	TRBV14	-	TRBJ1-1	CASSQNRANFYSTEAFF	TGTGCCAGCAGCCAAAACAGGGCAAATTTTTATTCCACTGAAGCTTTCTTT
-	TRBV28	TRBD2	TRBJ2-1	CASSQLAGEGDEQFF	TGTGCCAGCAGTCAACTAGCGGGAGAGGGCGATGAGCAGTTCTTC
-	TRBV28	TRBD2	TRBJ2-1	CASSLGLAVRSSYNEQFF	TGTGCCAGCAGTTTGGGACTAGCGGTGAGGTCCTCCTACAATGAGCAGTTCTTC
-	TRBV28	TRBD2	TRBJ2-7	CASSSPRRRERNEQYF	TGTGCCAGCAGTTCCCCTAGGAGGCGGGAGCGAAACGAGCAGTACTTC
-	TRBV4-1	-	TRBJ2-7	CASSQVKGGGYEQYF	TGCGCCAGCAGCCAAGTTAAGGGGGGAGGATACGAGCAGTACTTC
-	TRBV19	TRBD1	TRBJ2-3	CASSMGQPTDTQYF	TGTGCCAGTAGTATGGGACAGCCCACAGATACGCAGTATTTT